This TCR beta chain appears in the sequencing data of a study of OX40 agonist ivuxolimab in advanced cancers. The trim removed 1 base at V and 1 base at J, leaving 4 bases unmatched. The germline CDR1 and CDR2 sequences are SEHNR and FQNEAQ (reference sequence). The CDR3 sequence is 16 residues long. Clones were read by immunoSEQ multiplex PCR, and TCRdb kept only the in-frame ones, dropping some. Of some 46,000 clones listed, roughly 90% were seen once; the top ten hold 12%. The sequencing used CD4+ or CD8+ T cells sorted from blood, collected in a trial of the OX40 agonist ivuxolimab. V and J are TRBV7-9 and TRBJ2-3; 8 positions agree with TRBD1. The sequence was obtained from an adult with an advanced solid tumor such as melanoma, head and neck, liver or kidney cancer. The CDR3 loop is CASSLGAGGGTDTQYF. CDR3 in DNA: TGTGCCAGCAGCTTAGGGGCAGGGGGCGGCACAGATACGCAGTATTTT.